This T cell receptor (beta chain) is drawn from a study of shared clonotypes between healthy human individuals. About the research overall: Two female and three male donors aged 18 to 49 were enrolled.

Positively selected for CCR7, the CD45RO-negative cells used as naive CD8 cells excluded terminally differentiated effector memory CD45RA+ cells. Here immunoSEQ multiplex PCR was the method, and the copy in TCRdb shows in-frame clones only, minus some. The sample contains over 750,000 clones, 90% to 97% of which appear only once. Whole-study results and caveats: Across subsets, estimated richness was generally greater for naive than for memory populations. The expectation was that sequencing depth would affect clonotype sharing among donors. Non-shared clonotypes displayed generation probabilities falling below those of clonotypes present in all four donors.

Germline values: CDR1 SGHDT, CDR2 YYEEEE. Trimming pared 2 bases from V and 4 bases from J, leaving 19 bases between. The CDR3 contains 16 residues. Turning to this clone: No antigen is known for it.

The chain links TRBV5-6 to TRBJ2-7; tentative D call: TRBD1 (7 bases). This TCR came from a man younger than 40 in good health. Input material: naive CD8+ T cells sorted from blood. The CDR3 DNA reads as TGTGCCAGCAGCTTTTCCCCCCCGGCAGGGGGGTACGAGCAGTACTTC. It codes for CASSFSPPAGGYEQYF.